The 27 T cell receptor beta chains listed next were all sequenced from one sample in a study of chemoradiotherapy in HPV16-positive cancers (dated by TCRdb to between 2022 and 2023). Receptor amplification or capture employed the immunoSEQ multiplex PCR assay. TCRdb took over this immuneACCESS table, retaining in-frame rearrangements with V and J assigned. Such tables are incomplete; in checked studies, under half of the missing clones stem from an unresolved V gene, and the remainder is unexplained. In this sample the table shows 3,500 to 4,500 clones, 90% of which occur a single time. Jointly, the top ten make up approximately 3% of the sample. This specimen was acquired from a patient who underwent chemoradiotherapy. These receptor sequences come from a human donor with HPV-associated anogenital cancer.

V usage is TRBV28 and J usage is TRBJ1-1, with 8 bases matching TRBD1. The ends lost 9 bases at V and 6 bases at J; junction bases unmatched: 9. CDR1 is MDHEN and CDR2 is SYDVKM in the germline V gene. The CDR3 spans 13 residues. CDR3 DNA sequence: TGTGCCAGTCTCAGGGGGCGTATCGCTGAAGCTTTCTTT. Its translation is CASLRGRIAEAFF.

The J gene is TRBJ2-2, the V gene TRBV4-2; D is tentatively TRBD1 or TRBD2 (5 bases each). Germline V gene data show CDR1 as LGHNA and CDR2 as YNFKEQ. V lost 5 bases, J lost 1 base, and 11 bases lay in between. The CDR3 totals 15 residues. DNA of the CDR3: TGTGCCAGCAGCTACACAGGACTGAACACCGGGGAGCTGTTTTTT. Translating gives CASSYTGLNTGELFF.

J is TRBJ2-7 and V is TRBV12-5; perhaps TRBD1 as D (6 bases). CDR3 length: 14 residues. V was cut by 5 bases and J by 2 bases, with 13 bases left in between. From germline, CDR1 is LGHNT and CDR2 FRNRAP. CDR3 protein: CASGPGDIPYEQYF. CDR3 DNA: TGTGCTAGTGGTCCCGGGGACATTCCCTACGAGCAGTACTTC.

CDR3 sequence reads: CAWSATGNTEAFF. The CDR3 bases are TGTGCCTGGAGTGCGACAGGGAACACTGAAGCTTTCTTT. The rearrangement links TRBV30 to TRBJ1-1, with D possibly TRBD1 on 6 matching bases. The germline gives CDR1 GTSNPN, CDR2 SVGIG (reference sequence). This CDR3 comprises 13 residues. V lost 1 base to trimming and J lost 1 base, with 7 bases between them. The variable domain in full, completed from reference TRBV30 and TRBJ1-1, reads SQTIHQWPATLVQPVGSPLSLECTVEGTSNPNLYWYRQAAGRGLQLLFYSVGIGQISSEVPQNLSASRPQDRQFILSSKKLLLSDSGFYLCAWSATGNTEAFFGQGTRLTVV.

The chain joins TRBV2 to TRBJ2-7; possible D gene TRBD1, 5 bases. Trimming left V 3 bases short and J 3 bases short, with 12 bases between. This CDR3 comprises 14 residues. Germline V lookup: CDR1 SNHLY, CDR2 FYNNEI. The CDR3 region is CASSEGQIHYEQYF. In DNA, the CDR3 is TGTGCCAGCAGTGAGGGGCAAATCCACTACGAGCAGTACTTC.

The gene calls are TRBV14 and TRBJ2-5; 7 bases are shared with TRBD1. The V and J ends lost 3 bases and 6 bases, in that order; junction bases with no gene match: 4. Per the germline V gene, CDR1 is SGHDN and CDR2 is FVKESK. This CDR3 has 13 residues. CDR3 in amino acids: CASSHRGRKTQYF. As DNA, the CDR3 is TGTGCCAGCAGCCATAGGGGGCGGAAGACCCAGTACTTC.

For the CDR3, the DNA is TGTGCCAGCAGTGTAGGGACAATGAACACTGAAGCTTTCTTT. This translates into CASSVGTMNTEAFF. This sequence joins TRBV27 and TRBJ1-1; possibly TRBD1 for D (6 bases). Trimming removed 5 bases at V and 0 bases at J, with 10 bases between. CDR1 is MNHEY, CDR2 SMNVEV, per germline (reference sequence). The CDR3 runs to 14 residues.

This clone was detected only once. V usage is TRBV2 and J usage is TRBJ2-3, with D unclear. CDR1 SNHLY and CDR2 FYNNEI come from the germline V gene. The CDR3 is made up of 13 amino acids. Trimming took 5 bases from V and 2 from J, leaving 8 bases between them. The CDR3 loop reads CASSPPFTDTQYF. The CDR3 DNA sequence: TGTGCCAGCAGTCCCCCCTTCACAGATACGCAGTATTTT. The full variable domain, rest sourced from reference TRBV2 and TRBJ2-3, is EPEVTQTPSHQVTQMGQEVILRCVPISNHLYFYWYRQILGQKVEFLVSFYNNEISEKSEIFDDQFSVERPDGSNFTLKIRSTKLEDSAMYFCASSPPFTDTQYFGPGTRLTVL.

This chain uses TRBV25-1 with TRBJ2-5, with D possibly being TRBD2 (5 bases). The V gene's germline CDR1 is MGHDK and CDR2 SYGVNS. Trimming removed 3 bases from V and 4 bases from J, with 12 bases in between. The CDR3 covers 14 residues. CDR3 region: CASSESEARETQYF. Here the CDR3 DNA reads TGTGCCAGCAGTGAGTCGGAGGCGCGAGAGACCCAGTACTTC.

The chain combines TRBV9 with TRBJ2-5, with TRBD2 matching 7 bases. Germline V gives CDR1 SGDLS, CDR2 YYNGEE. Trimming at V came to 2 bases and at J to 3 bases, leaving 4 bases not matched to a gene. The CDR3 is made up of 14 amino acids. This CDR3 reads CASSVGGSEETQYF. In DNA, the CDR3 is TGTGCCAGCAGCGTGGGGGGGAGCGAAGAGACCCAGTACTTC.

The rearrangement uses TRBV5-1 and TRBJ1-2, with 9 bases identical to TRBD1. V shed 4 bases and J 2 bases; nucleotides not matched to a gene: 9. This CDR3 region has 16 residues. Germline CDR1 reads SGHRS; CDR2 reads YFSETQ. As DNA, the CDR3 is TGCGCCAGCAGCCGCCTCTCTGGACAGGGGAACTATGGCTACACCTTC. Its translation: CASSRLSGQGNYGYTF.

The chain is built from TRBV19 and TRBJ1-1; the D gene is possibly TRBD1 (5 bases). Germline lookup yields CDR1 LNHDA and CDR2 SQIVND (reference sequence). V shed 5 bases and J shed 5 bases, with 12 bases lying between them. The CDR3 sequence is 13 residues long. This CDR3 is CASSLQGFTEAFF. CDR3 sequence (DNA): TGTGCCAGTAGTTTGCAGGGCTTTACTGAAGCTTTCTTT.

The V and J genes are TRBV6-6 and TRBJ2-3; either TRBD1 or TRBD2 may fit D (5 bases each). The germline V gene encodes CDR1 MNHNY and CDR2 SVGAGI (reference sequence). The V gene lost 2 bases and the J gene lost 4 bases, with 13 bases spanning the gap. This CDR3 has 15 amino acids. This CDR3 is CASSYEGKRADTQYF. The CDR3 DNA is TGTGCCAGCAGTTACGAGGGGAAGCGAGCAGATACGCAGTATTTT.

J is TRBJ1-2 and V is TRBV30, with D unclear. This CDR3 has 13 residues. The germline V gene has CDR1 GTSNPN and CDR2 SVGIG (reference sequence). V was cut by 1 base and J by 4 bases, with 10 bases left in between. The CDR3 nucleotides read TGTGCCTGGAGTGCATTCGACACCTATGGCTACACCTTC. Encoded protein: CAWSAFDTYGYTF.

This sequence joins TRBV5-1 and TRBJ2-7; D is unclear. With 0 bases removed from V and 7 bases from J, the gap between germline ends came to 11 bases. The CDR3 covers 13 residues. Germline V lookup: CDR1 SGHRS, CDR2 YFSETQ. The CDR3: CASSLAVVEEQYF. CDR3 DNA sequence: TGCGCCAGCAGCTTGGCCGTGGTGGAAGAGCAGTACTTC.

The CDR3 DNA follows: TGTGCCTGGGGTAGGGAAGGAAACACCATATATTTT. Its translation is CAWGREGNTIYF. V usage is TRBV30 and J usage is TRBJ1-3; no definite D call. Per germline, CDR1 GTSNPN and CDR2 SVGIG (reference sequence). V was pared by 5 bases and J by 4 bases, with 9 bases between. CDR3 size: 12 residues.

This chain joins TRBV5-5 and TRBJ2-7; the match to TRBD1 covers 12 bases. The V and J ends lost 4 bases and 1 base, in that order; junction bases with no gene match: 6. The CDR3 has 16 residues. Germline V lookup: CDR1 SGHKS, CDR2 YYEKEE (reference sequence). The CDR3 reads CASSRGQGAQSYEQYF. CDR3 nucleotides: TGTGCCAGCAGCAGGGGACAGGGGGCTCAGTCCTACGAGCAGTACTTC. Combining the CDR3 with reference TRBV5-5 and TRBJ2-7 gives the whole variable domain DAGVTQSPTHLIKTRGQQVTLRCSPISGHKSVSWYQQVLGQGPQFIFQYYEKEERGRGNFPDRFSARQFPNYSSELNVNALLLGDSALYLCASSRGQGAQSYEQYFGPGTRLTVT.

The gene calls are TRBV11-1 and TRBJ2-7; 9 bases agree with TRBD2. The ends lost 4 bases at V and 4 bases at J; junction bases unmatched: 5. Germline V gene sequence: CDR1 SGHAT, CDR2 FQDESV (reference sequence). This CDR3 has 14 amino acids. This chain's CDR3 is CASSSRLAEYEQYF. The CDR3 DNA is TGTGCCAGCAGCTCCAGACTAGCGGAATACGAGCAGTACTTC.

The chain joins TRBV6-1 to TRBJ1-3; no clear D. Per germline, CDR1 MNHNS and CDR2 SASEGT. CDR3 length equals 16 residues. Trimming pared 2 bases from V and 4 bases from J, leaving 15 bases between. CDR3 in amino acids: CASSEFASSLGNTIYF. CDR3 nucleotide sequence: TGTGCCAGCAGTGAATTTGCATCTAGTCTGGGAAACACCATATATTTT.

The chain couples TRBV5-1 to TRBJ2-5, with 9 nucleotides matching TRBD1. J lost 4 bases, V lost 4 bases, and 11 bases had no gene match. The CDR3 is 16 amino acids. CDR1 is SGHRS and CDR2 is YFSETQ in the germline V gene. The CDR3 loop is CASSPGDRDSGETQYF. The DNA of the CDR3 is TGCGCCAGCAGCCCCGGGGACAGGGATTCGGGAGAGACCCAGTACTTC.

This clone was seen only once. V and J are TRBV5-1 and TRBJ2-2; TRBD1 matches 9 bases. This CDR3 has 15 amino acids. Germline V gene lookup returns CDR1 SGHRS and CDR2 YFSETQ. Unmatched junction bases numbered 4, after V lost 4 bases and J lost 3 bases. The CDR3 bases are TGCGCCAGCAGCGGGACAGGGATGGACACCGGGGAGCTGTTTTTT. Protein sequence: CASSGTGMDTGELFF.

V gene TRBV18 combines with J gene TRBJ1-1; D gene unclear. In germline, CDR1 is KGHSH, CDR2 LQKENI. Deletions cut 6 bases from V and 1 base from J, with 3 bases between. CDR3 size: 11 residues. The CDR3 protein is CASSENTEAFF. The CDR3 DNA is TGTGCCAGCTCGGAGAACACTGAAGCTTTCTTT.

The rearrangement links TRBV10-3 to TRBJ1-1, with D tentatively TRBD1 (5 bases). The CDR3 loop spans 15 amino acids. Trimming took 3 bases from V and 6 from J, leaving 17 bases between them. CDR1 and CDR2 from the germline V gene are ENHRY and SYGVKD. The CDR3 nucleotides read TGTGCCATCAGTGAACGGACATTAGGGGCGCCTGAAGCTTTCTTT. It specifies CAISERTLGAPEAFF.

The gene calls are TRBV27 and TRBJ2-1; the match to TRBD1 covers 8 bases. The CDR3 has 17 residues. V was clipped by 5 bases and J by 1 base; unmatched bases: 10. Germline V gene lookup returns CDR1 MNHEY and CDR2 SMNVEV (reference sequence). The CDR3 sequence is CASSPDRVLGSYNEQFF. As DNA, the CDR3 is TGTGCCAGCAGTCCGGACAGGGTGTTAGGGTCCTACAATGAGCAGTTCTTC.

V usage is TRBV30 and J usage is TRBJ1-2, with D uncertain. Germline-derived CDR1 and CDR2 are GTSNPN and SVGIG (reference sequence). This CDR3 has 14 amino acids. The V end lost 2 bases, the J end lost 3 bases, and 13 bases lay between the germline ends. CDR3 sequence: CAWSKGVAYYGYTF. CDR3 nucleotide sequence: TGTGCCTGGAGTAAGGGCGTAGCCTACTATGGCTACACCTTC.

The genes are TRBV11-3 and TRBJ2-1, with TRBD2 as a possible D gene (6 bases). Germline assignment: CDR1 SGHNT and CDR2 YENEEA. Trimming took 8 bases from V and 6 from J, leaving 11 bases between them. The CDR3 runs to 12 residues. The CDR3 loop is CASGQGGNEQFF. As DNA, the CDR3 is TGTGCCAGCGGTCAGGGAGGCAATGAGCAGTTCTTC.

This clone showed up just a few times. J is TRBJ2-1 and V is TRBV7-9; 7 bases line up with TRBD2. The germline V gene encodes CDR1 SEHNR and CDR2 FQNEAQ (reference sequence). J was trimmed by 7 bases and V by 0 bases; bases with no gene match: 3. The CDR3 contains 14 residues. The DNA for the CDR3 is TGTGCCAGCAGCTTAGCCAGCGGGGATAATGAGCAGTTCTTC. Protein product: CASSLASGDNEQFF.